Listed below are T cell receptor beta chains from one sample, sequenced in a study of cytomegalovirus exposure and HLA in healthy donors. TCRdb's table, derived via immunoSEQ multiplex PCR, lists solely in-frame clones and lacks some. The table records 130,000 or so clones, about three quarters of them present only once. The source material was PBMCs. All receptors come from a man aged 30-40 years in good health and CMV-seronegative. Each CDR3 is given with its conserved first and last residue. A D gene is named only where the DNA matches it firmly. Expanded clones get a size class; other rows say once, few or many, or leave the size out.

d_gene	v_gene	abundance	j_gene	CDR3nt	CDR3aa
TRBD1	TRBV6-4	NA	TRBJ2-1	TGTGCCAGCAGTGAGGGGACAGCTAATGAGCAGTTCTTC	CASSEGTANEQFF
TRBD2	TRBV11-2	NA	TRBJ2-1	TGTGCCAGCAGCATACCCCCCGGGACTAGCGTACGGAATGAGCAGTTCTTC	CASSIPPGTSVRNEQFF
TRBD1	TRBV18	NA	TRBJ2-7	TGTGCCAGCTCACCCGTAACCGGGACAGTTTCCTACGAGCAGTACTTC	CASSPVTGTVSYEQYF
TRBD1	TRBV11-3	NA	TRBJ1-1	TGTGCCAGCAGCCGAGGACAGGGAAACACTGAAGCTTTCTTT	CASSRGQGNTEAFF
TRBD2	TRBV7-8	NA	TRBJ2-7	TGTGCCAGCAGCTTACAGACTAGCGGTCACTCCTACGAGCAGTACTTC	CASSLQTSGHSYEQYF
NA	TRBV7-3	NA	TRBJ2-5	TGTGCCAGCAGCTTTTTTAGCAATCAAGAGACCCAGTACTTC	CASSFFSNQETQYF
TRBD1	TRBV10-3	NA	TRBJ1-2	TGTGCCATCAGTGAGGGGGACAGGGGGAACTATGGCTACACCTTC	CAISEGDRGNYGYTF
TRBD2	TRBV14	NA	TRBJ2-5	TGTGCCAGCAGCCAAGATACCGGGGGGGCTCGGGAGACCCAGTACTTC	CASSQDTGGARETQYF
NA	TRBV6-5	NA	TRBJ2-5	TGTGCCAGCAGCAGAGGCAGGGTCCTCCAAGAGACCCAGTACTTC	CASSRGRVLQETQYF
NA	TRBV29-1	NA	TRBJ2-7	TGCAGCGTTGAAGGGGAGGATCATGGCTCCTACGAGCAGTACTTC	CSVEGEDHGSYEQYF
NA	TRBV28	NA	TRBJ2-6	TGTGCCAGCAGTTTTCGGGGTGCTGGGGCCAACGTCCTGACTTTC	CASSFRGAGANVLTF
NA	TRBV28	NA	TRBJ1-6	TGTGCCAGCAGTTTAACGGGATGGCCGTATCCTGATTCACCCCTCCACTTT	CASSLTGWPYPDSPLHF
NA	TRBV25-1	NA	TRBJ2-4	TGTGCCAGCAGTGAGTCAGGGACCAAAAACATTCAGTACTTC	CASSESGTKNIQYF
NA	TRBV2	few	TRBJ2-2	TGTGCGACCAAAGGGCGGGAAGGCACCGGGGAGCTGTTTTTT	CATKGREGTGELFF
NA	TRBV20-1	NA	TRBJ1-1	TGCAGTGTTCGCCTAAACACTGAAGCTTTCTTT	CSVRLNTEAFF
NA	TRBV5-1	NA	TRBJ2-7	TGCGCCAGCAGCTTCGGCAGGGATCGGGAGCAGTACTTC	CASSFGRDREQYF
TRBD1	TRBV7-9	few	TRBJ1-3	TGTGCCAGCAGCTTAGCCCCAGGGGGCCCTGGAAACACCATATATTTT	CASSLAPGGPGNTIYF
TRBD1	TRBV11-3	NA	TRBJ1-1	TGTGCCAGCAGCTTAGGAGGGACAGGGAAAGCTTTCTTT	CASSLGGTGKAFF
TRBD1	TRBV6-1	NA	TRBJ1-2	TGTGCCAGCAGCGCAGGGGGCGTATTTGGCTACACCTTC	CASSAGGVFGYTF
TRBD2	TRBV19	NA	TRBJ2-6	TGTGCCAGTAGTTTGCTAGCGGGAGGGTCTGGGGCCAACGTCCTGACTTTC	CASSLLAGGSGANVLTF
TRBD1	TRBV9	NA	TRBJ1-2	TGTGCCAGCAGCGCCGGACAGGGGGAATATGGCTACACCTTC	CASSAGQGEYGYTF
TRBD1	TRBV28	NA	TRBJ2-1	TGTGCCAGCAGTTTATTGGGACAGGGCCGATACAATGAGCAGTTCTTC	CASSLLGQGRYNEQFF
NA	TRBV2	NA	TRBJ2-3	TGTGCCAGCAGTGAATCAGGGCAGGGTGCAGATACGCAGTATTTT	CASSESGQGADTQYF
TRBD1	TRBV6-1	once	TRBJ1-5	TGTGCCAGCAGTGAAGCCGGGACAGGGGGAGGTCCGCCCCAGCATTTT	CASSEAGTGGGPPQHF
TRBD2	TRBV4-1	few	TRBJ2-7	TGCGCCAGCAGCCAAGTACTAGCGGGAGGATCTTCCTACGAGCAGTACTTC	CASSQVLAGGSSYEQYF
NA	TRBV6-1	NA	TRBJ1-1	TGTGCCAGCAGGGAACACCACATGAACACTGAAGCTTTCTTT	CASREHHMNTEAFF
NA	TRBV5-6	NA	TRBJ2-7	TGTGCCAGCAGCTTCCCGAGTGCTAGCTCCTACGAGCAGTACTTC	CASSFPSASSYEQYF
TRBD2	TRBV7-9	NA	TRBJ2-7	TGTGCCAGCAGCCCCGGGGGGACCAACGAGCAGTACTTC	CASSPGGTNEQYF
TRBD1	TRBV6-1	NA	TRBJ1-2	TGTGCCAGCAGTGAAGCGCCAGGGGGAATCTATGGCTACACCTTC	CASSEAPGGIYGYTF
NA	TRBV7-3	NA	TRBJ2-2	TGTGCCAGCAGCTCACAGGGTGCAACCGGGGAGCTGTTTTTT	CASSSQGATGELFF
TRBD1	TRBV4-1	NA	TRBJ2-7	TGCGCCAGCAGCCTCAGGGACAGAAGCTCCTACGAGCAGTACTTC	CASSLRDRSSYEQYF
TRBD2	TRBV5-4	many	TRBJ2-1	TGTGCCAGCAGCGGGGTGTGGGAGGGGAACCTCAACAATGAGCAGTTCTTC	CASSGVWEGNLNNEQFF
NA	TRBV28	once	TRBJ1-2	TGTGCCAGCAGTCCCACCCGACAGGCGGCTAACTATGGCTACACCTTC	CASSPTRQAANYGYTF
TRBD1	TRBV28	NA	TRBJ1-3	TGTGCCAGCAGTTTAGCAGGGGGCACTGGAAACACCATATATTTT	CASSLAGGTGNTIYF
TRBD2	TRBV30	NA	TRBJ2-1	TGTGCCTGGAGACTTATCCTCGCTAGCGGGAGGGGGACTTCCTACAATGAGCAGTTCTTC	CAWRLILASGRGTSYNEQFF
TRBD2	TRBV7-7	NA	TRBJ2-5	TGTGCCAGCAGCTTAGCTGGGACTAGCGAGGAGACCCAGTACTTC	CASSLAGTSEETQYF
NA	TRBV6-5	few	TRBJ2-2	TGTGCCAGCAGGACCACTTACGACGAGGCCGGGGAGCTGTTTTTT	CASRTTYDEAGELFF
NA	TRBV9	NA	TRBJ1-3	TGTGCCAGCAGCGCGGGAAGCTCTGGAAACACCATATATTTT	CASSAGSSGNTIYF
NA	TRBV6-5	few	TRBJ1-3	TGTGCCAGCAGTTACTCGCCGAGCTCTGGAAACACCATATATTTT	CASSYSPSSGNTIYF
TRBD2	TRBV5-1	NA	TRBJ2-1	TGCGCCAGTGGACTAGCGGGAGTCTTTTACAATGAGCAGTTCTTC	CASGLAGVFYNEQFF
TRBD2	TRBV14	NA	TRBJ2-3	TGTGCCAGCAGCCAATTAGCGGGATTAGATACGCAGTATTTT	CASSQLAGLDTQYF
TRBD2	TRBV4-1	NA	TRBJ2-7	TGCGCCAGCAGCCAAGATCTGCGGGGGTACGAGCAGTACTTC	CASSQDLRGYEQYF
TRBD1	TRBV6-5	NA	TRBJ1-2	TGTGCCAGCGCTCAGGGGGCACGAGGCTACACCTTC	CASAQGARGYTF